Following are 5 T cell receptor beta chains from one sample sequenced in a study of T-cell memory formation after mild COVID-19. TCRdb reanalysed the 5' RACE reads using MiXCR and keeps one entry per CDR3 protein. This table holds roughly 310,000 distinct CDR3 sequences, approximately 15% found once. The sequencing sample was made of PBMCs or a T cell subset sorted from them (not recorded which). Every receptor here comes from a man in his late teens or twenties who had mild COVID-19 (a few samples of this study predate the infection). Cell type and time point are not known.

This chain connects TRBV7-9 to TRBJ2-1; 8 nucleotides align to TRBD2. CDR1 and CDR2 from the germline V gene are SEHNR and FQNEAQ (reference sequence). This CDR3 is built from 17 residues. Germline trimming cut 1 base from V and 8 bases from J; bases unmatched to any gene: 13. This chain's CDR3 is CASSLGPGTSHLYEQFF. For the CDR3, the DNA is TGTGCCAGCAGCTTAGGACCCGGGACTAGTCATCTTTATGAGCAGTTCTTC.

The rearrangement joins TRBV6-5 to TRBJ1-2, with 11 bases aligning to TRBD1. The CDR3 covers 15 residues. Germline loops: CDR1 MNHEY, CDR2 SVGAGI. With 1 base clipped from V and 2 bases from J, the junction kept 0 bases outside the gene matches. The CDR3 DNA is TGTGCCAGCAGTTACTGGACAGGGGGCAACTATGGCTACACCTTC. This codes for CASSYWTGGNYGYTF.

This clonotype was seen more than once but under ten times. The CDR3 loop is CASSFTGTANTEAFF. CDR3 DNA: TGCGCCAGCAGCTTCACAGGGACGGCAAACACTGAAGCTTTCTTT. This chain links TRBV5-1 with TRBJ1-1, with D perhaps matching TRBD1 (6 bases). Germline loops: CDR1 SGHRS, CDR2 YFSETQ. The CDR3 spans 15 residues. The V and J ends lost 2 bases and 2 bases respectively, with 13 bases between them.

This clonotype has a count of ten or more. This chain links TRBV11-2 with TRBJ2-1; TRBD2 agrees at 7 bases. CDR1 is SGHAT, CDR2 FQNNGV, per germline. V was pared by 5 bases and J by 2 bases, with 6 bases of the junction left unmatched. The CDR3 has 15 amino acids. The CDR3 is CASSSGARTYNEQFF. For the CDR3, the DNA is TGTGCCAGCAGCAGCGGGGCCCGGACCTACAATGAGCAGTTCTTC.

This clonotype was seen many times. This rearrangement joins TRBV10-3 to TRBJ2-5; tentative D call: TRBD1 (5 bases). The length of the CDR3 is 14 residues. Germline CDR1 is ENHRY and CDR2 is SYGVKD. Trimming pared 3 bases from V and 0 bases from J, leaving 8 bases between. The CDR3 loop is CAISDRVYQETQYF. CDR3 in DNA: TGTGCCATCAGTGACAGGGTGTACCAAGAGACCCAGTACTTC.